A selection of T cell receptor beta chains follows, all from one sample in a study of OX40 agonist ivuxolimab in advanced cancers. Produced via immunoSEQ multiplex PCR; TCRdb's table is partial and in-frame only. The table lists 25,000 or so clones, about four fifths of them singletons. The sample was CD4+ or CD8+ T cells sorted from blood, taken in a trial of the OX40 agonist ivuxolimab. The receptors shown here come from an adult with an advanced solid tumor such as melanoma, head and neck, liver or kidney cancer. The CDR3 runs from the conserved cysteine through the conserved F or W. The D gene is left open where the match is weak. Clone size appears in some rows only: once, few, many, or a class for an expanded clone.

TRBJ1-5,.,.,TRBV27,CASSLTHPGENSNQPQHF,TGTGCCAGCAGTTTAACCCATCCAGGGGAGAATAGCAATCAGCCCCAGCATTTT
TRBJ2-1,TRBD1,.,TRBV5-6,CASSLASGGWTVGQFF,TGTGCCAGCAGCTTGGCCTCAGGGGGTTGGACCGTTGGGCAGTTCTTC
TRBJ1-5,.,.,TRBV2,CASSVHSNQPQHF,TGTGCCAGCAGTGTCCATAGCAATCAGCCCCAGCATTTT
TRBJ1-1,.,.,TRBV4-1,CASSHGPTEAFF,TGCGCCAGCAGCCACGGACCGACTGAAGCTTTCTTT
TRBJ2-3,TRBD2,.,TRBV5-6,CASSLPGTGGSTDTQYF,TGTGCCAGCAGCTTGCCGGGGACGGGGGGTAGCACAGATACGCAGTATTTT
TRBJ1-2,.,few,TRBV16,CASSPQANYGYTF,TGTGCCAGCAGCCCACAGGCTAACTATGGCTACACCTTC
TRBJ1-6,.,.,TRBV7-9,CASSLGTNSPLHF,TGTGCCAGCAGCTTAGGTACCAATTCACCCCTCCACTTT
TRBJ1-6,.,.,TRBV5-1,CASSLGGPLHF,TGCGCCAGCAGCTTGGGGGGACCTCTCCACTTT
TRBJ1-1,.,.,TRBV7-8,CASSLGKGGTEAFF,TGTGCCAGCAGCTTGGGGAAGGGAGGCACTGAAGCTTTCTTT
TRBJ2-1,TRBD2,.,TRBV7-9,CASSLTSGEDNEQFF,TGTGCCAGCAGCCTTACTAGCGGGGAGGACAATGAGCAGTTCTTC
TRBJ1-1,.,few,TRBV7-9,CASSLGSTEAFF,TGTGCCAGCAGCTTAGGGAGCACTGAAGCTTTCTTT